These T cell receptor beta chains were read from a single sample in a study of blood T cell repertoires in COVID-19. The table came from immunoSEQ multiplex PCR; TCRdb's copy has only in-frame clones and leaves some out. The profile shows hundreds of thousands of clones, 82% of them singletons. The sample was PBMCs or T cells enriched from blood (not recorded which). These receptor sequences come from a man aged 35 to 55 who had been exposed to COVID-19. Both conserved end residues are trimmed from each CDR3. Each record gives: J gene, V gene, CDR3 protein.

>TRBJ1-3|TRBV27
ASSYGTGPGNTIY
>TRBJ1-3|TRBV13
ASSPGTYSGNTIY
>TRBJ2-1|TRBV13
ASGGGSFANEQF
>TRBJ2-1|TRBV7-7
ASSPTSGRGNEQF
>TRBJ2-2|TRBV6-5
ASSYSAGEITGELF
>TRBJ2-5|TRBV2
ASRGEEETQY
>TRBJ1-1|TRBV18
ASSPPGTGGGAF
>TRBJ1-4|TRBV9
ASSPSLQGWKLF
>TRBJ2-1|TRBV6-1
ASSEALQGINEQF
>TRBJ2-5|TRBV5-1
ASSRETGGEETQY
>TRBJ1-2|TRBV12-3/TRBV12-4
ASSLVRGVYT
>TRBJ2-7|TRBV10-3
AIRSFGQGVEY
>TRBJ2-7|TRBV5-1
ASSVQTHRLSYEQY
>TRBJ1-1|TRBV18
ASSPSGQINTEAF
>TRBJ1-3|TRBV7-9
ASSSSDRNTIY
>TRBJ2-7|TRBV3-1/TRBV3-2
ASAGLAGVEQY
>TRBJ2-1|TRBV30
AWSVASQYEQF
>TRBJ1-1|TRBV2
ASSAQGFEAF
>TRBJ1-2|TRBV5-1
ASSSFPGQGALGYT
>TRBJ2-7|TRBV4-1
ASTTGTGGHEQY